This T cell receptor (beta chain) is drawn from a study of beta chain features in type 1 diabetes. Whole-study context: What patients shared with healthy donors was a similar profile of age, gender and cell yields.

Study observations and caveats: Comparison showed that naive, central memory and Treg TCRB repertoires appeared more similar among patients than among healthy donors.

Every isolated RNA sample was fully reverse transcribed, so sequencing captured expressed TCRB transcripts. The repertoire was sequenced with immunoSEQ multiplex PCR; TCRdb's copy has only in-frame clones and lacks some. The data show around 300,000 clones, with 8% seen just once and more than 1% held by the top ten. CDR3 length equals 12 residues. Deletions cut 0 bases from V and 2 bases from J, with 4 bases between. Germline V lookup: CDR1 GTSNPN, CDR2 SVGIG (reference sequence). This clone was recorded a few times. Its antigen remains unknown. This specimen includes other DNA sequences encoding the same CDR3.

The J gene is TRBJ2-5, the V gene TRBV30, with unresolved D. This TCR came from a woman aged 18-29 years in good health. Sequenced material: central memory CD4+ T cells from blood. CDR3: CAWSVGQETQYF. As DNA, the CDR3 is TGTGCCTGGAGTGTAGGGCAAGAGACCCAGTACTTC.